These T cell receptor beta chains were read from a single sample in a study of T cell repertoires in cytomegalovirus infection. TCRdb independently ran MiXCR on the reads; one entry per CDR3 protein. The data contain 150,000 to 200,000 distinct CDR3 sequences, roughly 15% of them singletons. The specimen sequenced was CD8+ T cells from PBMCs. The receptors were gathered from a human donor in good health (CMV status not recorded). Some clones in this sample may be carry-over from other donors' samples. The CDR3 runs from the conserved cysteine through the conserved F or W. Each record gives: V gene, clone size, D gene, J gene, CDR3 protein, CDR3 DNA. D genes are given only for firm matches. Some rows have no size entry. The others give once, few or many, or a class for an expanded clone.

v_gene: TRBV7-2; abundance: NA; d_gene: TRBD2; j_gene: TRBJ2-1; CDR3aa: CASSLSQRGVPIYNEQFF; CDR3nt: TGTGCCAGCAGCTTAAGCCAGCGGGGGGTTCCAATTTACAATGAGCAGTTCTTC
v_gene: TRBV7-3; abundance: few; d_gene: TRBD1; j_gene: TRBJ2-4; CDR3aa: CASSPTGSIQYF; CDR3nt: TGTGCCAGCAGCCCGACAGGGTCGATTCAGTACTTC
v_gene: TRBV7-9; abundance: few; d_gene: TRBD1; j_gene: TRBJ1-2; CDR3aa: CASSADWGQGNYGYTF; CDR3nt: TGTGCCAGCAGCGCCGATTGGGGACAGGGAAACTATGGCTACACCTTC
v_gene: TRBV7-8; abundance: NA; d_gene: NA; j_gene: TRBJ2-3; CDR3aa: CASSPRGTRSTDTQYF; CDR3nt: TGTGCCAGCAGCCCACGTGGAACTCGGAGCACAGATACGCAGTATTTT
v_gene: TRBV7-8; abundance: many; d_gene: TRBD1; j_gene: TRBJ2-7; CDR3aa: CASSFPRTGQYEQYF; CDR3nt: TGTGCCAGCAGCTTTCCCAGGACAGGGCAATACGAGCAGTACTTC
v_gene: TRBV6-2/TRBV6-3; abundance: few; d_gene: NA; j_gene: TRBJ1-5; CDR3aa: CASSSDSNQPQHF; CDR3nt: TGTGCCAGCAGTTCCGACTCGAATCAGCCCCAGCATTTT
v_gene: TRBV7-9; abundance: NA; d_gene: NA; j_gene: TRBJ2-6; CDR3aa: CASSLAKGGSGANVLTF; CDR3nt: TGTGCCAGCAGCTTAGCGAAAGGAGGCTCTGGGGCCAACGTCCTGACTTTC
v_gene: TRBV4-3; abundance: few; d_gene: NA; j_gene: TRBJ2-5; CDR3aa: CASSQEVWGEETQYF; CDR3nt: TGCGCCAGCAGCCAAGAGGTCTGGGGAGAAGAGACCCAGTACTTC
v_gene: TRBV28; abundance: NA; d_gene: TRBD1; j_gene: TRBJ1-6; CDR3aa: CASSFRTGHNSPLHF; CDR3nt: TGTGCCAGCAGTTTTAGGACAGGGCATAATTCACCCCTCCACTTT
v_gene: TRBV20-1; abundance: NA; d_gene: NA; j_gene: TRBJ1-5; CDR3aa: CSAMNGTDSNQPQHF; CDR3nt: TGCAGTGCAATGAACGGGACGGATAGCAATCAGCCCCAGCATTTT
v_gene: TRBV7-3; abundance: few; d_gene: TRBD1; j_gene: TRBJ2-7; CDR3aa: CASSLGRGLAYEQYF; CDR3nt: TGTGCCAGCAGCTTGGGCAGGGGGCTAGCCTACGAGCAGTACTTC
v_gene: TRBV7-3; abundance: NA; d_gene: NA; j_gene: TRBJ1-1; CDR3aa: CASSYTGRGMHTEAFF; CDR3nt: TGTGCCAGCAGTTATACAGGGCGCGGCATGCACACTGAAGCTTTCTTT
v_gene: TRBV2; abundance: NA; d_gene: NA; j_gene: TRBJ1-5; CDR3aa: CASSDAYSNQPQHF; CDR3nt: TGTGCCAGCAGTGATGCGTATAGCAATCAGCCCCAGCATTTT
v_gene: TRBV4-3; abundance: few; d_gene: TRBD2; j_gene: TRBJ2-3; CDR3aa: CASSQDVGTSGVPDTQYF; CDR3nt: TGCGCCAGCAGCCAAGATGTCGGGACTAGCGGGGTACCAGATACGCAGTATTTT
v_gene: TRBV7-9; abundance: NA; d_gene: NA; j_gene: TRBJ2-7; CDR3aa: CASTRGPYEQYF; CDR3nt: TGTGCCAGCACCCGTGGGCCTTACGAGCAGTACTTC
v_gene: TRBV4-1; abundance: few; d_gene: TRBD1; j_gene: TRBJ2-7; CDR3aa: CASSQVPGQESYEQYF; CDR3nt: TGCGCCAGCAGCCAAGTCCCGGGACAGGAAAGCTACGAGCAGTACTTC
v_gene: TRBV12-3/TRBV12-4; abundance: few; d_gene: NA; j_gene: TRBJ2-1; CDR3aa: CASSPQGIGQFF; CDR3nt: TGTGCCAGCAGTCCCCAGGGAATTGGGCAGTTCTTC
v_gene: TRBV4-3; abundance: NA; d_gene: NA; j_gene: TRBJ1-5; CDR3aa: CASSQRLHQPQHF; CDR3nt: TGCGCCAGCAGCCAAAGGCTGCATCAGCCCCAGCATTTT
v_gene: TRBV20-1; abundance: few; d_gene: NA; j_gene: TRBJ2-6; CDR3aa: CSARPGDRWGANVLTF; CDR3nt: TGCAGTGCTAGACCGGGAGACCGGTGGGGGGCCAACGTCCTGACTTTC
v_gene: TRBV7-9; abundance: NA; d_gene: NA; j_gene: TRBJ2-1; CDR3aa: CASSPGEDEQFF; CDR3nt: TGTGCCAGCAGCCCCGGTGAGGATGAGCAGTTCTTC
v_gene: TRBV7-2; abundance: NA; d_gene: NA; j_gene: TRBJ2-5; CDR3aa: CASSLLTGQETQYF; CDR3nt: TGTGCCAGCAGCTTATTAACCGGCCAAGAGACCCAGTACTTC
v_gene: TRBV6-2/TRBV6-3; abundance: NA; d_gene: TRBD2; j_gene: TRBJ2-3; CDR3aa: CASRPPGGGGDTQYF; CDR3nt: TGTGCCAGCAGACCCCCCGGGGGGGGAGGAGATACGCAGTATTTT
v_gene: TRBV28; abundance: NA; d_gene: TRBD1; j_gene: TRBJ2-1; CDR3aa: CASSTPGQGSGEQFF; CDR3nt: TGTGCCAGCAGTACCCCGGGACAGGGGTCCGGGGAGCAGTTCTTC
v_gene: TRBV7-6; abundance: few; d_gene: NA; j_gene: TRBJ2-7; CDR3aa: CASSSTGPEGEQYF; CDR3nt: TGTGCCAGCAGCTCAACGGGACCAGAGGGAGAGCAGTACTTC
v_gene: TRBV14; abundance: many; d_gene: TRBD2; j_gene: TRBJ2-1; CDR3aa: CASSQPIAGAAYNEQFF; CDR3nt: TGTGCCAGCAGCCAACCAATAGCGGGTGCCGCCTACAATGAGCAGTTCTTC
v_gene: TRBV6-1; abundance: NA; d_gene: NA; j_gene: TRBJ1-1; CDR3aa: CASRPQGGSTEAFF; CDR3nt: TGTGCCAGCAGGCCACAGGGTGGGTCCACTGAAGCTTTCTTT
v_gene: TRBV7-8; abundance: NA; d_gene: TRBD2; j_gene: TRBJ2-3; CDR3aa: CASSLSGSYTDTQYF; CDR3nt: TGTGCCAGCAGCTTAAGCGGGAGTTACACAGATACGCAGTATTTT
v_gene: TRBV12-3/TRBV12-4; abundance: NA; d_gene: TRBD1; j_gene: TRBJ1-2; CDR3aa: CASSLQGVAYGYTF; CDR3nt: TGTGCCAGCAGTTTACAGGGGGTCGCCTATGGCTACACCTTC
v_gene: TRBV28; abundance: NA; d_gene: NA; j_gene: TRBJ1-4; CDR3aa: CASSLGGSGTNEKLFF; CDR3nt: TGTGCCAGCAGTTTGGGAGGGTCGGGGACTAATGAAAAACTGTTTTTT
v_gene: TRBV7-8; abundance: many; d_gene: NA; j_gene: TRBJ2-2; CDR3aa: CASSSTQLEGMRIGELFF; CDR3nt: TGTGCCAGCAGCTCAACCCAATTGGAGGGGATGAGGATCGGGGAGCTGTTTTTT
v_gene: TRBV7-7; abundance: few; d_gene: TRBD1; j_gene: TRBJ2-3; CDR3aa: CASSLGSGGSTDTQYF; CDR3nt: TGTGCCAGCAGCTTAGGTTCAGGGGGCTCCACAGATACGCAGTATTTT
v_gene: TRBV5-1; abundance: few; d_gene: NA; j_gene: TRBJ2-7; CDR3aa: CASSLGDFPTYEQYF; CDR3nt: TGCGCCAGCAGCCTAGGGGACTTTCCCACCTACGAGCAGTACTTC
v_gene: TRBV12-3/TRBV12-4; abundance: NA; d_gene: NA; j_gene: TRBJ1-2; CDR3aa: CASSSSGALGGDYGYTF; CDR3nt: TGTGCCAGCAGTTCCTCGGGGGCGCTGGGAGGTGACTATGGCTACACCTTC
v_gene: TRBV7-2; abundance: many; d_gene: NA; j_gene: TRBJ2-7; CDR3aa: CASSLGVYEQYF; CDR3nt: TGTGCCAGCAGCCTCGGGGTGTACGAGCAGTACTTC
v_gene: TRBV6-2/TRBV6-3; abundance: few; d_gene: NA; j_gene: TRBJ1-1; CDR3aa: CASSYGPENTEAFF; CDR3nt: TGTGCCAGCAGTTACGGGCCGGAGAACACTGAAGCTTTCTTT
v_gene: TRBV7-4; abundance: NA; d_gene: NA; j_gene: TRBJ1-2; CDR3aa: CASSLGLQVYLGYTF; CDR3nt: TGTGCCAGCAGCTTAGGCCTACAGGTCTATTTGGGCTACACCTTC
v_gene: TRBV19; abundance: few; d_gene: NA; j_gene: TRBJ2-1; CDR3aa: CASSLLPNAYNEQFF; CDR3nt: TGTGCCAGTAGTTTGTTACCGAATGCCTACAATGAGCAGTTCTTC
v_gene: TRBV9; abundance: NA; d_gene: TRBD1; j_gene: TRBJ2-5; CDR3aa: CASSVEGQGGLETQYF; CDR3nt: TGTGCCAGCAGCGTAGAAGGACAGGGGGGATTAGAGACCCAGTACTTC
v_gene: TRBV7-3; abundance: NA; d_gene: TRBD1; j_gene: TRBJ2-1; CDR3aa: CASSGDRYNEQFF; CDR3nt: TGTGCCAGCAGCGGGGACAGGTACAATGAGCAGTTCTTC
v_gene: TRBV6-5; abundance: NA; d_gene: TRBD2; j_gene: TRBJ2-1; CDR3aa: CASSLTSGGAGEQFF; CDR3nt: TGTGCCAGCAGTCTTACTAGCGGGGGGGCGGGTGAGCAGTTCTTC
v_gene: TRBV28; abundance: few; d_gene: NA; j_gene: TRBJ2-6; CDR3aa: CASSPGGVTGANVLTF; CDR3nt: TGTGCCAGCAGCCCAGGGGGGGTGACTGGGGCCAACGTCCTGACTTTC
v_gene: TRBV13; abundance: NA; d_gene: TRBD1; j_gene: TRBJ2-7; CDR3aa: CASSSRDRPDEQYF; CDR3nt: TGTGCCAGCAGCTCCCGGGACAGGCCCGACGAGCAGTACTTC
v_gene: TRBV7-9; abundance: NA; d_gene: NA; j_gene: TRBJ1-5; CDR3aa: CASSLGYGNQPQHF; CDR3nt: TGTGCCAGCAGCTTAGGCTACGGTAATCAGCCCCAGCATTTT
v_gene: TRBV4-1; abundance: NA; d_gene: NA; j_gene: TRBJ2-3; CDR3aa: CASSQDSLLSTDTQYF; CDR3nt: TGCGCCAGCAGCCAAGACAGCCTCCTAAGCACAGATACGCAGTATTTT
v_gene: TRBV12-3/TRBV12-4; abundance: NA; d_gene: TRBD2; j_gene: TRBJ2-1; CDR3aa: CASSGLPGTSGGYRNEQFF; CDR3nt: TGTGCCAGCAGTGGACTTCCCGGGACTAGCGGGGGGTACAGGAATGAGCAGTTCTTC
v_gene: TRBV7-9; abundance: NA; d_gene: TRBD2; j_gene: TRBJ2-1; CDR3aa: CASSPEGAGGREQFF; CDR3nt: TGTGCCAGCAGCCCTGAGGGGGCGGGGGGGCGTGAGCAGTTCTTC
v_gene: TRBV13; abundance: few; d_gene: NA; j_gene: TRBJ2-3; CDR3aa: CASSPERGRGDTQYF; CDR3nt: TGTGCCAGCAGCCCTGAGCGGGGCAGGGGAGATACGCAGTATTTT
v_gene: TRBV10-3; abundance: NA; d_gene: NA; j_gene: TRBJ1-1; CDR3aa: CAISEYESNTEAFF; CDR3nt: TGTGCCATCAGTGAGTACGAATCGAACACTGAAGCTTTCTTT
v_gene: TRBV6-8; abundance: few; d_gene: TRBD1; j_gene: TRBJ2-1; CDR3aa: CASSSRQGANEQFF; CDR3nt: TGTGCCAGCAGTTCTAGACAGGGGGCAAATGAGCAGTTCTTC
v_gene: TRBV2; abundance: NA; d_gene: NA; j_gene: TRBJ2-6; CDR3aa: CASSVDRQNNYSGANVLTF; CDR3nt: TGTGCCAGCAGTGTGGATCGGCAGAACAACTACTCTGGGGCCAACGTCCTGACTTTC
v_gene: TRBV6-2/TRBV6-3; abundance: few; d_gene: NA; j_gene: TRBJ2-1; CDR3aa: CASSYLAEQFF; CDR3nt: TGTGCCAGCAGTTATCTAGCGGAGCAGTTCTTC
v_gene: TRBV29-1; abundance: NA; d_gene: TRBD2; j_gene: TRBJ2-2; CDR3aa: CSVDPSGATGELFF; CDR3nt: TGCAGCGTTGACCCTAGCGGGGCTACCGGGGAGCTGTTTTTT
v_gene: TRBV7-6; abundance: few; d_gene: NA; j_gene: TRBJ2-7; CDR3aa: CASSLGTGLGYEQYF; CDR3nt: TGTGCCAGCAGCTTAGGCACAGGGCTTGGCTACGAGCAGTACTTC
v_gene: TRBV6-2/TRBV6-3; abundance: NA; d_gene: NA; j_gene: TRBJ2-1; CDR3aa: CASSYSRTRDAYNEQFF; CDR3nt: TGTGCCAGCAGTTACTCCAGGACCCGAGACGCCTACAATGAGCAGTTCTTC
v_gene: TRBV7-2; abundance: NA; d_gene: TRBD2; j_gene: TRBJ2-1; CDR3aa: CASSLTSEVNEQFF; CDR3nt: TGTGCCAGCAGCTTGACTAGCGAAGTCAATGAGCAGTTCTTC
v_gene: TRBV29-1; abundance: few; d_gene: TRBD1; j_gene: TRBJ1-2; CDR3aa: CSVASGQGTYYGYTF; CDR3nt: TGCAGCGTAGCATCGGGACAGGGAACCTACTATGGCTACACCTTC
v_gene: TRBV29-1; abundance: NA; d_gene: NA; j_gene: TRBJ2-7; CDR3aa: CSVEARGREIYEQYF; CDR3nt: TGCAGCGTTGAGGCGAGGGGGCGGGAGATCTACGAGCAGTACTTC